This passage covers 26 T cell receptor beta chains from one sample sequenced in a study of cytomegalovirus exposure and HLA in healthy donors. 60 Vbeta and 13 Jbeta primers were used in PCR. The method was immunoSEQ multiplex PCR; TCRdb's version includes in-frame clones alone and lacks a portion of them. The data show some 150,000 clones, under 90% seen once. Sequences were obtained from PBMCs. The receptors were gathered from a man aged 30 to 39 in good health and CMV-seronegative.

J is TRBJ2-1 and V is TRBV7-6, with 7 bases matching TRBD2. The CDR3 extends over 12 amino acids. Germline CDR1 reads SGHVS; CDR2 reads FNYEAQ. Trimming removed 4 bases from V and 10 bases from J; junction bases left unmatched: 4. CDR3 bases: TGTGCCAGCAGCTCCTCTAGCGGCGAGCAGTTCTTC. It yields the protein CASSSSSGEQFF. The whole variable domain, remainder taken from reference TRBV7-6 and TRBJ2-1, is GAGVSQSPRYKVTKRGQDVALRCDPISGHVSLYWYRQALGQGPEFLTYFNYEAQQDKSGLPNDRFSAERPEGSISTLTIQRTEQRDSAMYRCASSSSSGEQFFGPGTRLTVL.

This clone was seen just once. Other DNA variants within this sample encode the same CDR3. V gene TRBV19 combines with J gene TRBJ2-2, with 8 positions matching TRBD2. V shed 0 bases, J shed 5 bases, and the junction held 5 bases outside the gene matches. The germline gives CDR1 LNHDA, CDR2 SQIVND (reference sequence). The CDR3 totals 16 residues. CDR3 amino acids: CASSIEAGVGTGELFF. The CDR3 DNA sequence: TGTGCCAGTAGTATAGAAGCGGGAGTGGGTACCGGGGAGCTGTTTTTT.

This chain uses TRBV5-4 with TRBJ2-7; TRBD2 matches 7 bases. V lost 4 bases and J lost 2; bases outside the gene matches: 12. CDR1 is SGHNT and CDR2 is YYREEE in the germline V gene (reference sequence). The CDR3 has 16 amino acids. For the CDR3, the DNA is TGTGCCAGCAGCCGCCCCGCGGCCGGGAGGCCCTACGAGCAGTACTTC. Protein product: CASSRPAAGRPYEQYF.

The rearrangement uses TRBV18 and TRBJ1-5; TRBD1 matches 7 bases. V was pared by 6 bases and J by 9 bases, with 8 bases of the junction left unmatched. The CDR3 is made up of 13 amino acids. The germline V gene encodes CDR1 KGHSH and CDR2 LQKENI. CDR3: CASSEGAEGPQHF. CDR3 in DNA: TGTGCCAGCTCGGAGGGGGCGGAGGGGCCCCAGCATTTT.

This clone was observed a handful of times. The J gene is TRBJ2-1, the V gene TRBV30; 15 positions match TRBD2. The J segment lost 9 bases and the V segment lost 0 bases, leaving 6 bases of the junction unmatched. The CDR3 consists of 16 residues. Germline CDR1 GTSNPN, CDR2 SVGIG (reference sequence). The CDR3 DNA is TGTGCCTGGAGTGTTTGGACTAGCGGGGGGGCCGGTGAGCAGTTCTTC. It encodes CAWSVWTSGGAGEQFF.

This chain's CDR3 is CASSDGDRGNGYTF. The CDR3 nucleotides are TGCGCCAGCAGTGACGGGGACAGGGGCAATGGCTACACCTTC. This chain links TRBV10-2 with TRBJ1-2; 10 bases map to TRBD1. This CDR3 is 14 amino acids long. The germline V gene has CDR1 WSHSY and CDR2 SAAADI. V was pared by 3 bases and J by 6 bases, with 4 bases of the junction left unmatched.

The chain is built from TRBV11-3 and TRBJ2-3; D gene unclear. V was cut by 6 bases and J by 6 bases, with 13 bases left in between. CDR3 length: 13 amino acids. The germline V gene encodes CDR1 SGHNT and CDR2 YENEEA. CDR3 sequence: CASSTRLRDTQYF. In DNA form, the CDR3 reads TGTGCCAGCAGTACCCGCCTGCGGGATACGCAGTATTTT.

The chain is built from TRBV7-9 and TRBJ1-2; 9 bases are shared with TRBD1. CDR3 size: 16 residues. Germline CDR1 reads SEHNR; CDR2 reads FQNEAQ (reference sequence). Trimming at V came to 4 bases and at J to 4 bases, leaving 10 bases not matched to a gene. The CDR3, as DNA: TGTGCCAGCAGCTCCGGGACAGGGTCAACTGGCTATGGCTACACCTTC. It codes for CASSSGTGSTGYGYTF.

This chain uses TRBV5-1 with TRBJ2-2; unclear D gene. CDR1 is SGHRS, CDR2 YFSETQ, per germline. The CDR3 has 14 residues. V lost 0 bases and J lost 5, with 8 bases in between. CDR3 sequence: CASSLAQVTGELFF. The CDR3 DNA reads as TGCGCCAGCAGCTTGGCCCAGGTTACCGGGGAGCTGTTTTTT.

The V call is TRBV19, the J call TRBJ2-6; D unresolved. Between the trimmed V and J ends, which lost 7 bases and 1 base, there was a span of 14 bases. The CDR3 length is 16 residues. The germline V gene has CDR1 LNHDA and CDR2 SQIVND (reference sequence). This CDR3 reads CASTSYRVSGANVLTF. In DNA, the CDR3 is TGTGCCAGTACCTCATACCGGGTTTCTGGGGCCAACGTCCTGACTTTC.

The V call is TRBV4-1, the J call TRBJ1-4; tentatively, D is TRBD1 (5 bases). V shed 0 bases and J shed 8 bases, with 13 bases lying between them. The CDR3 runs 15 residues. Germline CDR1 is MGHRA and CDR2 is YSYEKL. In DNA, the CDR3 is TGCGCCAGCAGCCAAGACGGCAGGGTTGGGGAAAAACTGTTTTTT. Amino acids: CASSQDGRVGEKLFF.

This chain uses TRBV30 with TRBJ2-7; D perhaps matches TRBD2 (6 bases). The CDR3 is 12 residues long. Germline assignment: CDR1 GTSNPN and CDR2 SVGIG (reference sequence). Trimming cost V 5 bases and J 7 bases, with 15 bases left between them. CDR3 residues: CAWAGLLREQYF. Written as DNA, the CDR3 is TGTGCCTGGGCGGGGCTCCTGAGGGAGCAGTACTTC.

On this clone: One end of the junction is discordant with germline, which a read error may explain. The V call is TRBV5-4, the J call TRBJ2-7; 12 bases match TRBD2. The germline V gene has CDR1 SGHNT and CDR2 YYREEE (reference sequence). CDR3 length equals 16 residues. CDR3 region: CAGSLALAGGPGEQYF. DNA of the CDR3: TGTGCCGGCAGCTTGGCTCTAGCGGGAGGGCCTGGCGAGCAGTACTTC.

This clone was recorded a few times. The chain combines TRBV7-2 with TRBJ2-3, with 9 bases lining up with TRBD2. The CDR3 spans 15 residues. J lost 3 bases, V lost 6 bases, and 7 bases had no gene match. Germline assignment: CDR1 SGHTA and CDR2 FQGNSA. The chain's CDR3 is CASSFDSGSTDTQYF. CDR3 bases: TGTGCCAGCAGTTTTGATAGCGGGAGTACAGATACGCAGTATTTT.

The V and J genes are TRBV4-3 and TRBJ2-4; no definite D call. Germline V gives CDR1 LGHNA, CDR2 YSLEER. This CDR3 has 17 residues. Trimming took 1 base from V and 0 from J, leaving 13 bases between them. The CDR3 loop reads CASSQGTARLAKNIQYF. For the CDR3, the DNA is TGCGCCAGCAGCCAAGGTACAGCTCGGCTAGCCAAAAACATTCAGTACTTC.

J is TRBJ2-3 and V is TRBV6-6; TRBD1 matches at 8 bases. The V gene end was trimmed by 8 bases and the J gene end by 3 bases; junction bases not matched to a gene: 7. Germline V CDR1 and CDR2: MNHNY, SVGAGI (reference sequence). The CDR3 loop spans 14 amino acids. DNA for the CDR3: TGTGCCAGCCTACAGGGGGTGCCGACAGATACGCAGTATTTT. It specifies CASLQGVPTDTQYF.

This clone was counted between two and nine times. This rearrangement joins TRBV9 to TRBJ2-7, with D tentatively TRBD2 (6 bases). Germline V gene lookup returns CDR1 SGDLS and CDR2 YYNGEE. V was cut by 0 bases and J by 5 bases, with 9 bases left in between. There are 13 residues in the CDR3. CDR3 sequence (DNA): TGTGCCAGCAGCGTAGATCCGGGGGACGAGCAGTACTTC. It codes for CASSVDPGDEQYF.

This chain connects TRBV7-2 to TRBJ2-7, with TRBD1 matching over 9 bases. After removal of 5 bases from V and 3 bases from J, the junction contained 8 bases not matched to a gene. Germline V gene data show CDR1 as SGHTA and CDR2 as FQGNSA. The length of the CDR3 is 15 residues. CDR3 DNA: TGTGCCAGCAGCCCGCCGGGACAGGGCTACTACGAGCAGTACTTC. Translated: CASSPPGQGYYEQYF.

This clone showed up just a few times. J is TRBJ2-5 and V is TRBV6-6; tentative D call: TRBD2 (5 bases). The germline V gene encodes CDR1 MNHNY and CDR2 SVGAGI (reference sequence). This CDR3 is 14 amino acids long. Trimming removed 7 bases at V and 5 bases at J, with 17 bases between. Written as DNA, the CDR3 is TGTGCCAGCACCGGGGTGCGGATGGGGGAGACCCAGTACTTC. This translates into CASTGVRMGETQYF.

This sequence joins TRBV28 and TRBJ2-5; TRBD2 agrees at 7 bases. This CDR3 comprises 15 residues. Germline V lookup: CDR1 MDHEN, CDR2 SYDVKM. V lost 2 bases to trimming and J lost 5 bases; unmatched junction nucleotides: 8. The CDR3 DNA reads as TGTGCCAGCAGTTTACCTGGGGGGGGTTTGGAGACCCAGTACTTC. Amino acid sequence: CASSLPGGGLETQYF. The whole variable domain, remainder taken from reference TRBV28 and TRBJ2-5, is DVKVTQSSRYLVKRTGEKVFLECVQDMDHENMFWYRQDPGLGLRLIYFSYDVKMKEKGDIPEGYSVSREKKERFSLILESASTNQTSMYLCASSLPGGGLETQYFGPGTRLLVL.

V usage is TRBV5-4 and J usage is TRBJ1-1, with D maybe TRBD1 (6 bases). The germline V gene has CDR1 SGHNT and CDR2 YYREEE (reference sequence). V lost 0 bases and J 4 bases, leaving 13 bases between the germline ends. The CDR3 runs 15 residues. CDR3 sequence (DNA): TGTGCCAGCAGCTTGGGTGGGGGGGCGGGCACTGAAGCTTTCTTT. It codes for CASSLGGGAGTEAFF.

The chain carries TRBV6-4 and TRBJ2-5, with D possibly being TRBD2 (6 bases). Looked up from germline, CDR1 is MRHNA and CDR2 is SNTAGT. The CDR3 covers 13 residues. V shed 5 bases and J shed 5 bases, with 12 bases lying between them. The CDR3 here is CASSTSSEETQYF. The CDR3 region has the DNA TGTGCCAGCAGTACTAGCTCCGAGGAGACCCAGTACTTC.

The V gene is TRBV30, the J gene TRBJ1-5; D gene unclear. Trimming removed 1 base from V and 1 base from J, with 8 bases in between. This CDR3 contains 14 residues. The germline V gene has CDR1 GTSNPN and CDR2 SVGIG (reference sequence). The CDR3 loop is CAWSGGISNQPQHF. CDR3 nucleotide sequence: TGTGCCTGGAGTGGAGGGATAAGCAATCAGCCCCAGCATTTT.

A single count supports this clone. The chain links TRBV30 to TRBJ1-2; the D gene is possibly TRBD1 (5 bases). The V end lost 2 bases, the J end lost 4 bases, and 20 bases lay between the germline ends. The CDR3 runs to 16 residues. Germline lookup yields CDR1 GTSNPN and CDR2 SVGIG (reference sequence). In nucleotides, the CDR3 is TGTGCCTGGAGTCCGTTCGGGGGTATGGACCTCTATGGCTACACCTTC. This translates into CAWSPFGGMDLYGYTF.

This chain uses TRBV6-1 with TRBJ1-1; D remains unclear. The CDR3 totals 15 residues. The V end lost 6 bases, the J end lost 0 bases, and 14 bases lay between the germline ends. The V gene's germline CDR1 is MNHNS and CDR2 SASEGT. DNA of the CDR3: TGTGCCAGCAGCGAATTCAGGTCGTTGAACACTGAAGCTTTCTTT. Encoded protein: CASSEFRSLNTEAFF.

V and J are TRBV10-3 and TRBJ1-1; 7 bases align to TRBD1. The length of the CDR3 is 16 residues. Looked up from germline, CDR1 is ENHRY and CDR2 is SYGVKD. The ends lost 0 bases at V and 2 bases at J; junction bases unmatched: 6. Here the CDR3 reads CAISESLGGPNTEAFF. CDR3 nucleotide sequence: TGTGCCATCAGTGAGTCGTTAGGGGGCCCAAACACTGAAGCTTTCTTT.